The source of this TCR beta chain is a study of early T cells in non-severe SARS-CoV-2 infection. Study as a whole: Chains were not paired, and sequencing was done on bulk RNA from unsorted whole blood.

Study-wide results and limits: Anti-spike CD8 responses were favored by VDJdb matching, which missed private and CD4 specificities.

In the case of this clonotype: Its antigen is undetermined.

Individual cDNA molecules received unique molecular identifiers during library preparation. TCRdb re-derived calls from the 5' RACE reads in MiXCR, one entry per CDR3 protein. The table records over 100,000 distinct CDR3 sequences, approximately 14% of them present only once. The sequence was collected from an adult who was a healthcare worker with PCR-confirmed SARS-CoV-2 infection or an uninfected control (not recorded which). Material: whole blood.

CDR3 in amino acids: CSARVGTSYNEQFF. In nucleotides, the CDR3 is TGCAGTGCTAGAGTTGGCACCTCCTACAATGAGCAGTTCTTC. The rearrangement joins TRBV20-1 to TRBJ2-1; D is ambiguous. Trimming removed 1 base from V and 0 bases from J, with 7 bases in between. CDR1 is DFQATT and CDR2 is SNEGSKA in the germline V gene (reference sequence). The CDR3 contains 14 residues.